The 4 T cell receptor beta chains reported below all come from one sample, sequenced in a study of shared clonotypes between healthy human individuals. This table comes from immunoSEQ multiplex PCR, and its TCRdb copy is limited to in-frame clones, with some not included. The table records approximately 2.4 million clones, approximately 96% of them present only once. The sequencing sample was made of naive CD4+ T cells sorted from blood. Subset of the sample: CD45RA+ positively selected. The receptors here all came from a young man in good health.

Regarding this clone: Additional DNA sequences in this sample encode the identical CDR3. This chain links TRBV2 with TRBJ2-7; the D gene is possibly TRBD2 (6 bases). V shed 6 bases and J shed 2 bases, with 11 bases lying between them. Germline CDR1 reads SNHLY; CDR2 reads FYNNEI. This CDR3 is built from 13 residues. CDR3 residues: CASRRDGPYEQYF. The CDR3 DNA reads as TGTGCCAGCAGGCGGGACGGGCCCTACGAGCAGTACTTC.

Concerning this clone itself: Within the sample, other DNA sequences also encode this same CDR3. This sequence joins TRBV2 and TRBJ2-7; 7 positions match TRBD1. The CDR3 contains 14 residues. Germline assignment: CDR1 SNHLY and CDR2 FYNNEI. V dropped 6 bases and J dropped 1; count of bases not matched to a gene: 6. The CDR3 loop is CASSADRASYEQYF. The CDR3, as DNA: TGTGCCAGCAGCGCCGACAGGGCTTCCTACGAGCAGTACTTC. The entire variable domain, with the rest obtained from reference TRBV2 and TRBJ2-7, is as follows: EPEVTQTPSHQVTQMGQEVILRCVPISNHLYFYWYRQILGQKVEFLVSFYNNEISEKSEIFDDQFSVERPDGSNFTLKIRSTKLEDSAMYFCASSADRASYEQYFGPGTRLTVT.

This chain links TRBV5-1 with TRBJ2-3, with D perhaps matching TRBD2 (6 bases). Germline V gives CDR1 SGHRS, CDR2 YFSETQ. The CDR3 sequence is 16 residues long. Trimming removed 5 bases from V and 0 bases from J, with 16 bases in between. DNA for the CDR3: TGCGCCAGCAGGGCCGGAAATGCGGGGAGCACAGATACGCAGTATTTT. It specifies CASRAGNAGSTDTQYF.

CDR3 bases: TGCAGCGGGCAAAACAGGAGATCTACAGATACGCAGTATTTT. This gives the protein CSGQNRRSTDTQYF. The chain recombines TRBV29-1 with TRBJ2-3; a possible D gene is TRBD1 (5 bases). Germline V gives CDR1 SQVTM, CDR2 ANQGSEA. This CDR3 region has 14 residues. V was shortened by 7 bases and J by 3 bases, with 17 bases between the two germline ends.